Shown below are 29 T cell receptor beta chains from a single sample sequenced in a study of T-cell reconstitution after alpha-beta-depleted transplantation in children. This sample's TCRbeta library carried unique molecular identifier barcodes. TCRdb analysed the PCR reads with MiXCR anew, one entry per CDR3 protein. The sample records 580,000 or so distinct CDR3 sequences, under 25% being singletons. The source was PBMCs, mostly from graft donor cells, collected 360 days after TCRalphabeta/CD19-depleted stem cell transplant. Source of these receptors: a boy under three years old who had a stem cell transplant for acute myeloid leukemia, so the T cells may come from the graft donor.

V gene TRBV27 combines with J gene TRBJ2-3; 8 nucleotides align to TRBD1. This CDR3 region has 18 residues. Germline values: CDR1 MNHEY, CDR2 SMNVEV (reference sequence). Trimming cost V 0 bases and J 2 bases; bases outside gene matches: 10. The CDR3 sequence is CASSLSRSQGGYTDTQYF. CDR3 nucleotide sequence: TGTGCCAGCAGTTTATCCCGGTCACAGGGGGGCTACACAGATACGCAGTATTTT.

This clonotype showed up many times. The genes are TRBV12-3 or TRBV12-4 and TRBJ2-1; D is unclear. V lost 3 bases and J lost 0, with 12 bases in between. The CDR3 is 16 residues long. The CDR3 DNA sequence: TGTGCCAGCAGTTTCGGCAGCCGAAGCTCCTACAATGAGCAGTTCTTC. Encoded protein: CASSFGSRSSYNEQFF.

This clonotype occurred many times. This chain connects TRBV29-1 to TRBJ2-7, with D tentatively TRBD1 or TRBD2 (5 bases each). Trimming shortened V by 7 bases and J by 2 bases, and 15 bases separated the two germline ends. The CDR3 is made up of 13 amino acids. Germline CDR1 is SQVTM and CDR2 is ANQGSEA. CDR3 nucleotide sequence: TGCAGCGCGATTGGGGGTCCCCCCTACGAGCAGTACTTC. Its translation: CSAIGGPPYEQYF.

This clonotype has only one observation. This rearrangement joins TRBV10-2 to TRBJ2-7; 9 nucleotides align to TRBD1. V gave up 0 bases and J gave up 4 bases; unmatched junction bases: 7. The CDR3 length is 16 residues. Per the germline V gene, CDR1 is WSHSY and CDR2 is SAAADI. CDR3 sequence (DNA): TGCGCCAGCAGTGAGTCGGGACAGGGCCGATTTTACGAGCAGTACGTC. Its protein is CASSESGQGRFYEQYV.

This clonotype was observed many times. V and J are TRBV12-3 or TRBV12-4 and TRBJ2-1; 9 bases map to TRBD2. V was clipped by 3 bases and J by 6 bases; unmatched bases: 9. There are 16 residues in the CDR3. In DNA, the CDR3 is TGTGCCAGCAGTTTCCGTGCTAGCGGGGACCCCAATGAGCAGTTCTTC. This translates into CASSFRASGDPNEQFF.

This clonotype came up many times. The rearrangement joins TRBV25-1 to TRBJ2-1; TRBD2 matches 9 bases. The CDR3 is 15 residues long. The germline gives CDR1 MGHDK, CDR2 SYGVNS. Trimming at V came to 1 base and at J to 5 bases, leaving 3 bases not matched to a gene. The CDR3 loop is CASSESASGDNEQFF. The CDR3 DNA sequence: TGTGCCAGCAGTGAATCGGCTAGCGGGGACAATGAGCAGTTCTTC.

This clonotype occurred many times. The rearrangement links TRBV10-2 to TRBJ2-7; D gene unclear. The CDR3 is made up of 15 amino acids. The germline V gene has CDR1 WSHSY and CDR2 SAAADI. Trimming shortened V by 2 bases and J by 1 base, and 12 bases separated the two germline ends. CDR3 sequence reads: CASSEGRQYSYEQYV. CDR3 DNA: TGCGCCAGCAGTGAGGGGCGGCAGTATTCCTACGAGCAGTACGTC.

This clonotype has at least ten counts. The rearrangement links TRBV6-1 to TRBJ2-7, with D hard to call. From germline, CDR1 is MNHNS and CDR2 SASEGT. Trimming stripped 5 bases from V and 0 bases from J, with 11 bases between. CDR3 length: 14 amino acids. CDR3 sequence (DNA): TGTGCCAGCAGTCCGACCGTACTCTCCTACGAGCAGTACGTC. Amino acid sequence: CASSPTVLSYEQYV.

The chain has TRBV20-1 and TRBJ2-6, with a weak D call TRBD1 (6 bases). V was cut by 1 base and J by 0 bases, with 19 bases left in between. The V gene's germline CDR1 is DFQATT and CDR2 SNEGSKA (reference sequence). CDR3 length: 19 amino acids. The CDR3 coding sequence is TGCAGTGCTAGAGTATACGGAACAGGGCCTTACTCTGGGGCCAACGTCCTGACTTTC. It translates to CSARVYGTGPYSGANVLTF.

This clonotype came up many times. This chain uses TRBV7-9 with TRBJ2-2; TRBD1 is a possible D gene (6 bases). Per the germline V gene, CDR1 is SEHNR and CDR2 is FQNEAQ (reference sequence). CDR3 length equals 14 residues. V was trimmed by 3 bases and J by 4 bases, leaving 9 bases between them. The CDR3 DNA reads TGTGCCAGCAGCTTCAAAGGGGGCACCGGGGAGCTGTTTTTT. The encoded protein is CASSFKGGTGELFF.

This rearrangement joins TRBV7-6 to TRBJ1-2; D is perhaps TRBD1 (6 bases). The V end lost 1 base, the J end lost 6 bases, and 9 bases lay between the germline ends. The CDR3 loop spans 13 amino acids. CDR1 SGHVS and CDR2 FNYEAQ come from the germline V gene. DNA of the CDR3: TGTGCCAGCAGCTTAGGTGGGGGCGATGGCTACACCTTC. It specifies CASSLGGGDGYTF.

This clonotype was counted ten times or more. J is TRBJ2-5 and V is TRBV9, with D maybe TRBD2 (5 bases). Trimming removed 2 bases from V and 3 bases from J, with 8 bases in between. CDR1 is SGDLS and CDR2 is YYNGEE in the germline V gene. This CDR3 contains 13 residues. For the CDR3, the DNA is TGTGCCAGCAGCGTCGGGAAGAAAGAGACCCAGTACTTC. Protein sequence: CASSVGKKETQYF.

This clonotype was detected many times. The chain is built from TRBV6-5 and TRBJ2-2; a possible D gene is TRBD1 (5 bases). The V end was cut by 0 bases, the J end by 2 bases, with 16 bases between. The germline CDR1 and CDR2 sequences are MNHEY and SVGAGI. CDR3 size: 18 residues. The CDR3 loop is CASSYSPTVPLNTGELFF. CDR3 coding DNA: TGTGCCAGCAGTTACTCTCCGACAGTCCCCTTAAACACCGGGGAGCTGTTTTTT.

The table lists this clonotype with a count of one. V and J are TRBV24-1 and TRBJ2-5; 9 nucleotides agree with TRBD1. The germline V gene encodes CDR1 KGHDR and CDR2 SFDVKD. Trimming removed 2 bases from V and 5 bases from J; junction bases left unmatched: 5. This CDR3 spans 15 amino acids. The chain's CDR3 is CATSDSQGARETQYF. CDR3 coding DNA: TGTGCCACCAGTGATTCACAGGGGGCGCGTGAGACCCAGTACTTC.

The chain couples TRBV28 to TRBJ2-7; the match to TRBD1 covers 8 bases. The CDR3 is 16 amino acids. CDR1 and CDR2 from the germline V gene are MDHEN and SYDVKM. V lost 2 bases and J lost 3; bases outside the gene matches: 9. CDR3 residues: CASSLGSGQGYYEQYV. As DNA, the CDR3 is TGTGCCAGCAGTTTAGGTTCCGGACAGGGATACTACGAGCAGTACGTC.

This clonotype has more than one count but fewer than ten. V gene TRBV27 combines with J gene TRBJ2-1; 9 bases map to TRBD2. The CDR3 has 13 amino acids. With 7 bases clipped from V and 7 bases from J, the junction kept 5 bases outside the gene matches. CDR1 is MNHEY and CDR2 is SMNVEV in the germline V gene (reference sequence). The CDR3 reads CASMRGGENEQFF. The CDR3 bases are TGTGCCAGCATGCGGGGGGGAGAGAATGAGCAGTTCTTC.

This clonotype was found a few times. The CDR3 region has the DNA TGTGCCACCAGTGAAGGGGGGACAGGGAAGAATGAGCAGTTCTTC. This translates into CATSEGGTGKNEQFF. The chain recombines TRBV24-1 with TRBJ2-1, with 9 bases identical to TRBD1. The germline CDR1 and CDR2 sequences are KGHDR and SFDVKD. The ends lost 4 bases at V and 7 bases at J; junction bases unmatched: 7. The CDR3 extends over 15 amino acids.

This clonotype was seen only a few times. In DNA form, the CDR3 reads TGCAGTGCTTGGACAGGGTATAGCAATCAGCCCCAGCATTTT. Amino acids: CSAWTGYSNQPQHF. The V call is TRBV20-1, the J call TRBJ1-5, with 8 bases matching TRBD1. J lost 0 bases, V lost 5 bases, and 3 bases had no gene match. CDR1 DFQATT and CDR2 SNEGSKA come from the germline V gene (reference sequence). This CDR3 has 14 residues.

The rearrangement links TRBV7-9 to TRBJ2-1; 9 bases align to TRBD2. The CDR3 sequence is 15 residues long. Germline V gene sequence: CDR1 SEHNR, CDR2 FQNEAQ (reference sequence). V gave up 3 bases and J gave up 10 bases; unmatched junction bases: 10. The CDR3 region is CASSLERGARKEQFF. CDR3 DNA sequence: TGTGCCAGCAGCTTGGAGCGGGGGGCTCGGAAGGAGCAGTTCTTC.

This clonotype was observed at least ten times. CDR3 sequence (DNA): TGCAGTGCTAGAGATTCGGGCGGGGGAGCCTACGAGCAGTACTTC. Its protein is CSARDSGGGAYEQYF. V is TRBV20-1 and J is TRBJ2-7; the match to TRBD2 covers 7 bases. V lost 0 bases and J lost 2; bases outside the gene matches: 7. The germline gives CDR1 DFQATT, CDR2 SNEGSKA (reference sequence). The CDR3 is made up of 15 amino acids.

This clonotype was observed at least ten times. The V and J genes are TRBV11-2 and TRBJ2-6; possible D gene TRBD2, 5 bases. CDR3 length: 15 amino acids. V lost 4 bases and J 2 bases, leaving 9 bases between the germline ends. Germline CDR1 SGHAT, CDR2 FQNNGV. CDR3 in DNA: TGTGCCAGCAGCTCCGCGGGCGCTGGGGCCAACGTCCTGACTTTC. The encoded protein is CASSSAGAGANVLTF.

The chain employs TRBV5-1 and TRBJ2-3; 7 bases map to TRBD1. The CDR3 covers 16 residues. The germline CDR1 and CDR2 sequences are SGHRS and YFSETQ. The V segment lost 2 bases and the J segment 5 bases; nucleotides outside the gene matches: 11. In DNA, the CDR3 is TGCGCCAGCAGCTTTGCGACAGGGAGTGGCGGAGATACGCAGTATTTT. This gives the protein CASSFATGSGGDTQYF. The complete variable domain, with remaining parts taken from reference TRBV5-1 and TRBJ2-3, reads KAGVTQTPRYLIKTRGQQVTLSCSPISGHRSVSWYQQTPGQGLQFLFEYFSETQRNKGNFPGRFSGRQFSNSRSEMNVSTLELGDSALYLCASSFATGSGGDTQYFGPGTRLTVL.

This clonotype was counted ten times or more. The chain links TRBV6-1 to TRBJ1-3; possible D gene TRBD1, 5 bases. This CDR3 has 14 residues. Germline V CDR1 and CDR2: MNHNS, SASEGT. V dropped 4 bases and J dropped 0 bases, with 7 bases sitting between them. CDR3 in DNA: TGTGCCAGCAGTGGACAGTACTCTGGAAACACCATATATTTT. It is translated as CASSGQYSGNTIYF.

This chain links TRBV12-3 or TRBV12-4 with TRBJ2-1; 7 nucleotides agree with TRBD2. The J segment lost 7 bases and the V segment lost 6 bases, leaving 18 bases of the junction unmatched. This CDR3 has 17 residues. CDR3 DNA: TGTGCCAGCAGATGGGGCAGGGTCGGGGGGTCTGAAAATGAGCAGTTCTTC. This gives the protein CASRWGRVGGSENEQFF.

The CDR3 loop is CSVGSGQETQYF. CDR3 coding DNA: TGCAGCGTTGGGTCCGGACAAGAGACCCAGTACTTC. The chain combines TRBV29-1 with TRBJ2-5, with no clear D. Germline CDR1 SQVTM, CDR2 ANQGSEA. Trimming took off 4 bases at V and 2 bases at J, with 8 bases between the two ends. The CDR3 has 12 amino acids.

The chain employs TRBV6-5 and TRBJ1-1, with D tentatively TRBD1 (5 bases). The CDR3 runs 14 residues. Germline values: CDR1 MNHEY, CDR2 SVGAGI. Between the trimmed V and J ends, which lost 2 bases and 2 bases, there was a span of 9 bases. CDR3 in DNA: TGTGCCAGCAGTTACGGACACCTCAACACTGAAGCTTTCTTT. It specifies CASSYGHLNTEAFF.

This clonotype was picked up many times. The rearrangement joins TRBV29-1 to TRBJ2-1; TRBD1 might be the D (5 bases). From germline, CDR1 is SQVTM and CDR2 ANQGSEA. CDR3 length: 15 amino acids. V was shortened by 5 bases and J by 3 bases, with 17 bases between the two germline ends. CDR3 bases: TGCAGCGTTAAAGGGGTGGCAGTTCTCTACAATGAGCAGTTCTTC. This gives the protein CSVKGVAVLYNEQFF.

This clonotype was seen only a few times. The chain joins TRBV20-1 to TRBJ1-2, with a possible D match to TRBD1 (6 bases). The CDR3 covers 11 residues. V lost 6 bases to trimming and J lost 4 bases, with 9 bases between them. The germline gives CDR1 DFQATT, CDR2 SNEGSKA (reference sequence). This CDR3 reads CSADRPYGYTF. CDR3 bases: TGCAGTGCCGACAGGCCCTATGGCTACACCTTC.

This clonotype was observed a handful of times. The chain links TRBV12-3 or TRBV12-4 to TRBJ2-2, with 9 bases aligning to TRBD1. Germline trimming cut 5 bases from V and 5 bases from J; bases unmatched to any gene: 9. The CDR3 sequence is 16 residues long. The chain's CDR3 is CASSQRQGVLTGELFF. CDR3 bases: TGTGCCAGCAGTCAACGACAGGGGGTATTAACCGGGGAGCTGTTTTTT.